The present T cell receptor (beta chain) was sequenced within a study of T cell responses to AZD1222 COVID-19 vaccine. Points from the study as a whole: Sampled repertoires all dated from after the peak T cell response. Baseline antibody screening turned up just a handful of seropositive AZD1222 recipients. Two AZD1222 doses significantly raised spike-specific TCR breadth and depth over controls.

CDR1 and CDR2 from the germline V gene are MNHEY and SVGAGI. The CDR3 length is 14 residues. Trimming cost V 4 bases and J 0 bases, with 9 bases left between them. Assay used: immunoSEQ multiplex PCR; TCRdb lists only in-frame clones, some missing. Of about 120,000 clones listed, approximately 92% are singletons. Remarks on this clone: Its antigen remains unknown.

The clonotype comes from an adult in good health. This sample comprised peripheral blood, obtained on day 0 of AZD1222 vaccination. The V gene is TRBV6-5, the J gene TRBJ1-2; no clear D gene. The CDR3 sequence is CASSLEYSNYGYTF. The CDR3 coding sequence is TGTGCCAGCAGTTTAGAGTACTCTAACTATGGCTACACCTTC.